This T cell receptor (beta chain) was captured by sequencing in a study of T cell changes during pregnancy in multiple sclerosis. In germline, CDR1 is LNHDA, CDR2 SQIVND (reference sequence). V lost 9 bases, J lost 7 bases, and 3 bases stayed unmatched. This CDR3 is built from 12 residues. The protocol was immunoSEQ multiplex PCR, while the TCRdb copy is restricted to in-frame clones and leaves out a portion. This table holds more than 55,000 clones, roughly nine tenths found once. The sample consisted of peripheral blood, taken in the first trimester of pregnancy. The chain carries TRBV19 and TRBJ2-1, with 10 bases matching TRBD2. This clonotype was sampled from a female donor in good health, enrolled as a control in a pregnancy study. CDR3 in amino acids: CASEREGNEQFF. CDR3 bases: TGTGCCAGCGAGCGGGAGGGGAATGAGCAGTTCTTC.